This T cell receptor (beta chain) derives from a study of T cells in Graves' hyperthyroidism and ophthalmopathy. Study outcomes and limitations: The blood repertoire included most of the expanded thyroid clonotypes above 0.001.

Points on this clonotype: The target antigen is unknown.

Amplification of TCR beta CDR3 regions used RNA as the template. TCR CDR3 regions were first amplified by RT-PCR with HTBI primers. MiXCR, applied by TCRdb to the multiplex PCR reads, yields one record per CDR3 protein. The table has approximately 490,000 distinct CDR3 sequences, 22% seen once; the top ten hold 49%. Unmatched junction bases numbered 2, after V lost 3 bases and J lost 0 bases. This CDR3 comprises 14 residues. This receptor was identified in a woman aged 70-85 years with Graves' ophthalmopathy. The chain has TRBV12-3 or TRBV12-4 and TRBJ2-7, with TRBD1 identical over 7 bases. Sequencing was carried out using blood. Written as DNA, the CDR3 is TGTGCCAGCAGTTTCGGACAGGTCTCCTACGAGCAGTACTTC. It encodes CASSFGQVSYEQYF.